The source of this TCR beta chain is a study of blood T cell repertoires in COVID-19. Turning to the study itself: T cells, B-cell-depleted T cells, or PBMCs provided the cDNA or gDNA that served as material.

This clone was seen only a few times. Assay: immunoSEQ multiplex PCR; the TCRdb copy retains only in-frame clones and omits some. Found here are 55,000 to 90,000 clones, approximately 89% of them singletons; the top ten hold 10% to 15%. The sequencing sample was made of peripheral blood. The clonotype originates from an older woman with acute or convalescent COVID-19.

The chain's CDR3 is CASTREQGRAGELFF. DNA for the CDR3: TGTGCCAGCACCCGGGAGCAGGGGAGGGCCGGGGAGCTGTTTTTT. This sequence joins TRBV2 and TRBJ2-2, with D perhaps TRBD2 (7 bases). Germline values: CDR1 SNHLY, CDR2 FYNNEI. Trimming cost V 7 bases and J 6 bases, with 18 bases left between them. CDR3 length equals 15 residues. Full variable domain (rest looked up from reference TRBV2 and TRBJ2-2): EPEVTQTPSHQVTQMGQEVILRCVPISNHLYFYWYRQILGQKVEFLVSFYNNEISEKSEIFDDQFSVERPDGSNFTLKIRSTKLEDSAMYFCASTREQGRAGELFFGEGSRLTVL.